The 19 T cell receptor beta chains presented below share a single source sample, sequenced in a study of cytomegalovirus exposure and HLA in healthy donors. The PCR was carried out with 60 Vbeta primers and 13 Jbeta primers. The assay was immunoSEQ multiplex PCR, and TCRdb's table has in-frame clones only and misses some. The sample includes about 190,000 clones, around 87% of them seen just once. Sequenced input: PBMCs. The source of these receptors is a woman younger than 30 in good health and CMV-seronegative.

The chain joins TRBV5-4 to TRBJ1-6; D perhaps matches TRBD1 (6 bases). There are 15 residues in the CDR3. The V gene's germline CDR1 is SGHNT and CDR2 YYREEE (reference sequence). Trimming stripped 2 bases from V and 4 bases from J, with 10 bases between. The CDR3 loop is CASSLQGLYNSPLHF. The CDR3 DNA reads TGTGCCAGCAGCTTACAGGGCCTGTATAATTCACCCCTCCACTTT. The full variable domain, rest sourced from reference TRBV5-4 and TRBJ1-6, is ETGVTQSPTHLIKTRGQQVTLRCSSQSGHNTVSWYQQALGQGPQFIFQYYREEENGRGNFPPRFSGLQFPNYSSELNVNALELDDSALYLCASSLQGLYNSPLHFGNGTRLTVT.

This chain joins TRBV7-8 and TRBJ2-2; 7 nucleotides align to TRBD1. V lost 5 bases, J lost 2 bases, and 11 bases stayed unmatched. The V gene's germline CDR1 is SGHVS and CDR2 FQNEAQ. There are 17 residues in the CDR3. In nucleotides, the CDR3 is TGTGCCAGCAGCCTCCAGGACAGGACGCTAAACACCGGGGAGCTGTTTTTT. It codes for CASSLQDRTLNTGELFF.

J is TRBJ2-7 and V is TRBV7-9; 10 bases agree with TRBD1. V gave up 5 bases and J gave up 4 bases; unmatched junction bases: 8. Germline CDR1 and CDR2: SEHNR and FQNEAQ (reference sequence). The length of the CDR3 is 15 residues. The CDR3 nucleotides read TGTGCCAGCAGCAGGTGGAGGACAGGGGGGTACGAGCAGTACTTC. Residues: CASSRWRTGGYEQYF.

For the CDR3, the DNA is TGTGCCAGCAGTTTCCACAGGGGGCGGGATAGGCGCACTGAAGCTTTCTTT. Its protein is CASSFHRGRDRRTEAFF. The rearrangement uses TRBV28 and TRBJ1-1; TRBD1 aligns across 9 bases. V lost 3 bases and J lost 4; bases outside the gene matches: 12. CDR3 length: 17 residues. The germline CDR1 and CDR2 sequences are MDHEN and SYDVKM. Complete variable domain (other parts from reference TRBV28 and TRBJ1-1): DVKVTQSSRYLVKRTGEKVFLECVQDMDHENMFWYRQDPGLGLRLIYFSYDVKMKEKGDIPEGYSVSREKKERFSLILESASTNQTSMYLCASSFHRGRDRRTEAFFGQGTRLTVV.

The genes are TRBV25-1 and TRBJ1-4; no clear D gene. CDR1 and CDR2 (germline): MGHDK, SYGVNS. CDR3 length equals 14 residues. The V end lost 5 bases, the J end lost 0 bases, and 7 bases lay between the germline ends. CDR3 residues: CASSPFATNEKLFF. CDR3 bases: TGTGCCAGCAGTCCATTTGCAACTAATGAAAAACTGTTTTTT.

This chain uses TRBV18 with TRBJ2-2, with a weak D call TRBD2 (6 bases). V was pared by 2 bases and J by 7 bases, with 11 bases between. Germline V gene lookup returns CDR1 KGHSH and CDR2 LQKENI. This CDR3 spans 14 amino acids. The CDR3 spells CASSPGTAHGELFF. The CDR3, as DNA: TGTGCCAGCTCACCAGGGACTGCTCACGGGGAGCTGTTTTTT.

The chain recombines TRBV15 with TRBJ2-7; 9 bases agree with TRBD2. There are 14 residues in the CDR3. The germline V gene encodes CDR1 LNHNV and CDR2 YYDKDF (reference sequence). The V gene end was trimmed by 5 bases and the J gene end by 6 bases; junction bases not matched to a gene: 8. CDR3 in amino acids: CATSPAGGSGEQYF. The CDR3 DNA reads as TGTGCCACCAGCCCAGCGGGGGGAAGTGGCGAGCAGTACTTC.

This chain connects TRBV4-3 to TRBJ2-2; 12 bases agree with TRBD2. Germline V lookup: CDR1 LGHNA, CDR2 YSLEER. The CDR3 extends over 17 amino acids. The trim removed 6 bases at V and 4 bases at J, leaving 9 bases unmatched. The CDR3 DNA reads TGCGCCAGCAGGGAACAAAGGACTAGCGGGATCACCGGGGAGCTGTTTTTT. This gives the protein CASREQRTSGITGELFF.

This clone appeared a single time. The chain has TRBV5-4 and TRBJ1-4; 10 nucleotides line up with TRBD1. CDR1 is SGHNT and CDR2 is YYREEE in the germline V gene (reference sequence). Germline trimming cut 10 bases from V and 3 bases from J; bases unmatched to any gene: 3. This CDR3 region has 13 residues. The CDR3 DNA reads TGTGCCGCTGGACAGGGGGCTAATGAAAAACTGTTTTTT. Translation: CAAGQGANEKLFF.

This chain connects TRBV9 to TRBJ2-3, with TRBD1 identical over 9 bases. Germline CDR1 and CDR2: SGDLS and YYNGEE. The CDR3 has 14 amino acids. The junction had 2 bases not matched to a gene; V was cut back by 1 base and J by 5 bases. The DNA of the CDR3 is TGTGCCAGCAGCGTAACAGGGGGCGAAGATACGCAGTATTTT. Its protein is CASSVTGGEDTQYF.

The chain recombines TRBV2 with TRBJ2-4; D is unresolved. CDR3 length: 14 residues. Germline lookup yields CDR1 SNHLY and CDR2 FYNNEI. Trimming pared 4 bases from V and 0 bases from J, leaving 7 bases between. CDR3 sequence reads: CASSVQLAKNIQYF. The CDR3 DNA reads TGTGCCAGCAGTGTTCAACTAGCCAAAAACATTCAGTACTTC. Looking up the rest from reference TRBV2 and TRBJ2-4 gives the full variable domain: EPEVTQTPSHQVTQMGQEVILRCVPISNHLYFYWYRQILGQKVEFLVSFYNNEISEKSEIFDDQFSVERPDGSNFTLKIRSTKLEDSAMYFCASSVQLAKNIQYFGAGTRLSVL.

This sequence joins TRBV5-1 and TRBJ2-1; perhaps TRBD2 as D (5 bases). The V gene lost 0 bases and the J gene lost 6 bases, with 13 bases spanning the gap. CDR3 length equals 15 residues. The V gene's germline CDR1 is SGHRS and CDR2 YFSETQ. The CDR3 DNA follows: TGCGCCAGCAGCTTGGAACTAGAAGGGCCCAATGAGCAGTTCTTC. Translating gives CASSLELEGPNEQFF.

The chain recombines TRBV21-1 with TRBJ2-3; the table names TRBD2, a call not compared with the DNA. TRBV21-1 is marked as a pseudogene. This CDR3 has 22 amino acids. In DNA form, the CDR3 reads TGTGCCAGCAGCAAAGCGCCAGACCGAAGGACTAGCGGGGCAAATCCTTTGGATACGCAGTATTTT. Protein sequence: CASSKAPDRRTSGANPLDTQYF.

This clone appeared a few times. The chain carries TRBV4-3 and TRBJ2-3, with D possibly being TRBD2 (7 bases). Per germline, CDR1 LGHNA and CDR2 YSLEER. The V and J ends lost 0 bases and 1 base respectively, with 11 bases between them. The CDR3 has 16 amino acids. DNA of the CDR3: TGCGCCAGCAGCCAAGAAGGGGGGGCTGGCACAGATACGCAGTATTTT. Protein: CASSQEGGAGTDTQYF.

The CDR3 DNA is TGTGCCAGCAGGGGACTAGGTAAAGAGACCCAGTACTTC. It yields the protein CASRGLGKETQYF. V usage is TRBV2 and J usage is TRBJ2-5; 8 bases line up with TRBD2. The CDR3 is 13 residues long. Germline CDR1 is SNHLY and CDR2 is FYNNEI. V was clipped by 6 bases and J by 3 bases; unmatched bases: 3.

J is TRBJ1-1 and V is TRBV2; 9 bases are a match to TRBD1. Germline CDR1 SNHLY, CDR2 FYNNEI. CDR3 length: 14 amino acids. With V trimmed by 10 bases and J by 1 base, 7 bases remained unmatched. Written as DNA, the CDR3 is TGTGCCACCACCCGGACAGGGGCGAACACTGAAGCTTTCTTT. Residues: CATTRTGANTEAFF.

The V gene is TRBV9, the J gene TRBJ1-2, with 9 bases lining up with TRBD1. The J segment lost 8 bases and the V segment lost 6 bases, leaving 17 bases of the junction unmatched. The CDR3 runs to 16 residues. Looked up from germline, CDR1 is SGDLS and CDR2 is YYNGEE. The CDR3, as DNA: TGTGCCAGCACGACATCCGGGACAGGGCTTATGGGGGGCTACACCTTC. It codes for CASTTSGTGLMGGYTF.

This chain joins TRBV29-1 and TRBJ1-1, with TRBD1 as a possible D gene (6 bases). Germline V lookup: CDR1 SQVTM, CDR2 ANQGSEA. V shed 8 bases and J shed 4 bases, with 23 bases lying between them. The CDR3 runs to 15 residues. In DNA form, the CDR3 reads TGCAGCTTAACGCTCTGGGCAGGGGTAGGCACTGAAGCTTTCTTT. This gives the protein CSLTLWAGVGTEAFF.

The rearrangement joins TRBV4-3 to TRBJ1-5, with 8 bases identical to TRBD1. Germline V gives CDR1 LGHNA, CDR2 YSLEER. V was pared by 5 bases and J by 6 bases, with 18 bases of the junction left unmatched. The CDR3 is 18 residues long. The DNA for the CDR3 is TGCGCCAGCAGCTACGCCGCCCTCCAGGGGGCTCCACTTCAGCCCCAGCATTTT. It yields the protein CASSYAALQGAPLQPQHF.